Listed here is a single T cell receptor beta chain. What this receptor recognizes is not known. No per-base quality is available; no much larger clone lies one base away. A single peripheral blood draw of approximately 120 mL on average was collected from each donor into heparinised tubes. A BD FACSAria II was used to sort naive, central memory, regulatory and stem cell-like memory CD4+ T cells with a panel that included CD45RO, CCR7, CD25, CD127, CD95 and CD27. Every sorted population had a purity above 98%. PBMCs were isolated right away by Lymphoprep density gradient centrifugation and were stained directly, without culture. Samples were stained and sorted in pairs, with one healthy donor and one patient per experiment, so that batch effects were minimized. This sample is part of a study of beta chain features in type 1 diabetes (dated by TCRdb to 2016 to 2019). Study-level background: Mean age, gender distribution, total cell number and subset yield did not differ between patients and healthy donors. A total of around 110,000,000 sorted cells were examined across all samples, and a strong correlation was observed between cell number per subset and RNA yield. The study compared the TCRB repertoires of sorted circulating CD4+ T cell subsets in recently diagnosed type 1 diabetes patients with those in matched healthy donors. Regulatory and stem cell-like memory subsets were obtained from only 8 patients and roughly eight healthy donors, while naive and central memory subsets were obtained from all 28 donors.

The entire amount of isolated RNA was reverse transcribed using the High Capacity cDNA Reverse Transcription Kit, so the sequenced TCRB transcripts were expressed ones. Naive, central memory and regulatory T cell samples underwent deep immunoSEQ sequencing, averaging roughly 3.3 million total reads per sample. Sorted cells were lysed in RLT buffer and RNA was extracted with DNase-treated RNeasy Micro or Mini kits, depending on cell number. To prevent cross-contamination, each cell subset was processed individually, whereas patient and healthy donor samples were processed jointly. The immunoSEQ multiplex PCR was used to amplify TCRB sequences from cDNA, generating 87-bp fragments that spanned the CDR3 region. Sequencing of the amplicons was performed on the Illumina HiSeq platform. The authors' pipeline ran thus. PCR bias was computationally corrected using synthetic template baselines, reads within Hamming distance 2 were collapsed, and singletons that could not be merged were discarded. Reads were aligned against IMGT to assign V, D and J genes, CDR3 length and insertions or deletions at six rearrangement sites. Within each subset, clonotype counts were normalized to the number of sorted cells before true diversity and Gini coefficients were calculated with the tcR R package. The overlap coefficient, calculated on TCRB nucleotide sequences, was used to measure repertoire sharing. Out-of-frame TCRB sequences from naive cells were analyzed to stand in for the pre-selection repertoire. TCRdb stores this immuneACCESS table with in-frame sequences only. Part of the clones is absent; in the studies checked, under half of the shortfall reflects unresolved V genes, and no reason is known for the rest. V and J calls and clone size come straight from that table; D and trimming were deduced from the DNA. For this sample the table gives just over 450,000 clones, of which around 28% were detected only once. The ten biggest clones cover roughly 0.06% of the sample.

Taken from the germline V gene, the CDR1 and CDR2 loops are LGHNA and YNFKEQ. Germline trimming: 1 base from V, 4 bases from J; junction bases outside gene matches: 8. Inclusive of the bounding cysteine and phenylalanine, the CDR3 is 17 residues long. Only the CDR3 region is kept as DNA, spanning 51 bases read in frame from base 1. Results the study describes overall, beyond this receptor: The naive, central memory and regulatory TCRB repertoires appeared to resemble one another more closely among patients than among healthy donors. HLA sub-analyses involved small numbers of individuals, so any influence of HLA type on TCRB rearrangement remained unresolved. Sequencing cDNA rather than genomic DNA could over-represent highly expressing activated cells, although activation and CD3 levels did not differ between groups. In all four CD4+ subsets, TCRB CDR3 length was moderately but significantly shorter in type 1 diabetes patients. Shorter templates might have been favored by PCR, but patient and control samples were amplified and corrected together, so both groups would have been affected equally by any skew. Fewer insertions and more nucleotide deletions at VDJ recombination sites were observed in patients with type 1 diabetes, implying thymic rearrangement abnormalities.

The chain is assembled from TRBV4-2 and TRBJ2-7; 12 bases in the middle match TRBD2. Sequencing was carried out using naive CD4+ T cells from blood. The label giving this sample's cell subset or site can be read as: true naive CD4+ T cells. This clonotype was sampled from a man between 18 and 35 years old in good health. The CDR3 amino acid sequence is: CASSQAATSGSPYEQYF. The nucleotides are TGTGCCAGCAGCCAAGCCGCGACTAGCGGGAGCCCATACGAGCAGTACTTC.